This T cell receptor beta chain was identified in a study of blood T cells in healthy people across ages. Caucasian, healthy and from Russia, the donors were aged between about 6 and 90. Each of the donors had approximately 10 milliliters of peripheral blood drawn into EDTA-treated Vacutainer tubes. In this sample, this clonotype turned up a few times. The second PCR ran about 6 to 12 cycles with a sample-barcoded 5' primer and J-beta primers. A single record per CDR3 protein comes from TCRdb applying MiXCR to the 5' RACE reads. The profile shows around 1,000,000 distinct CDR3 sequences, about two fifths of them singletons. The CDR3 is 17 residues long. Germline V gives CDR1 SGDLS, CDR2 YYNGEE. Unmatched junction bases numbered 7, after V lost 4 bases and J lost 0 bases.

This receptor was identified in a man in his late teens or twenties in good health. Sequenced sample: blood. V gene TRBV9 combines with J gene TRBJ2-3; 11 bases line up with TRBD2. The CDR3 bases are TGTGCCAGCAGCTCCGGACTAGCGGGTTTTAGCACAGATACGCAGTATTTT. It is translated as CASSSGLAGFSTDTQYF.